This TCR beta chain was obtained from a study of CD8+CD57+ T cells in acquired aplastic anemia. From germline, CDR1 is MGHRA and CDR2 YSYEKL. CDR3 length equals 19 residues. Regarding the study as a whole: It was found that 25 to 35 CD8+ CDR3 sequences were shared between patients and controls.

Genomic DNA served as template for TCR beta VDJ and CDR3 profiling. From the reads, TCRdb called clonotypes with MiXCR, one entry per CDR3 protein. The table includes 98,000 or so distinct CDR3 sequences, around 50% detected once. In the case of this clonotype: The antigen is not known.

Sequencing input: sorted CD4+, CD8+, or CD8+CD57+ T cells (not recorded which) from PBMCs. The sequence came from a human donor in good health, serving as a control. V and J are TRBV4-1 and TRBJ2-5; 9 nucleotides match TRBD1. The J call may be faulty, since TRBJ2-7 better matches the DNA end. The CDR3 region has the DNA TGCGCCAGCAGCCAACTCACCGGGACAGGGAGGTACATAGGCTACGAGCAGTACTTC. Translated: CASSQLTGTGRYIGYEQYF.